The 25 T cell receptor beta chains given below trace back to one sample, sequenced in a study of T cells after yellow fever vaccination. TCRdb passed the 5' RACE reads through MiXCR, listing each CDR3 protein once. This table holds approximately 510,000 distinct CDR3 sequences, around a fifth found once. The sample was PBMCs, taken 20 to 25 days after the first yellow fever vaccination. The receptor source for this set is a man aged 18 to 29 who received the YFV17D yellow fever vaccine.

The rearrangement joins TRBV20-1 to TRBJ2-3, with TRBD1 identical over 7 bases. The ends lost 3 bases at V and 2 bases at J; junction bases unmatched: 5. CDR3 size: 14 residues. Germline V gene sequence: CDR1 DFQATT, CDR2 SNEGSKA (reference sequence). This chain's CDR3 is CSASPGGHTDTQYF. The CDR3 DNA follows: TGCAGTGCTAGCCCAGGGGGACACACAGATACGCAGTATTTT.

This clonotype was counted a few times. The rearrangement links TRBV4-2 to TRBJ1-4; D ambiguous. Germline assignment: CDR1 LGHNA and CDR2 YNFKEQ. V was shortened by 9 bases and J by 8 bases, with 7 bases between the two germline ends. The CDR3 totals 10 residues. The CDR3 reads CARGAEKLFF. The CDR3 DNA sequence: TGTGCCAGGGGCGCCGAAAAACTGTTTTTT.

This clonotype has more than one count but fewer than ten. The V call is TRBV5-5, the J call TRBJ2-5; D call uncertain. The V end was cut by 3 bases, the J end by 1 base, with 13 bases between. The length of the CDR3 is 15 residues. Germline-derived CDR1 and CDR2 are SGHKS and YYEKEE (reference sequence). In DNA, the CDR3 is TGTGCCAGCAGCTGGAGTAGTCTGGTCCAAGAGACCCAGTACTTC. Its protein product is CASSWSSLVQETQYF.

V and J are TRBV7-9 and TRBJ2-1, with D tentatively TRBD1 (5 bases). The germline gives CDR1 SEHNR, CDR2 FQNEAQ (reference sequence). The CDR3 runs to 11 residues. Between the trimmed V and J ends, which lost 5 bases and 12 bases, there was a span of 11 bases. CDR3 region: CASSPTAGQFF. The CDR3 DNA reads TGTGCCAGCAGCCCGACAGCAGGGCAGTTCTTC.

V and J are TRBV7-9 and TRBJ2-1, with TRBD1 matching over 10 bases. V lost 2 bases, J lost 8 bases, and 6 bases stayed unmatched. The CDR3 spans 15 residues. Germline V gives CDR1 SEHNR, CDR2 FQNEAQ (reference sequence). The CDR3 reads CASSLRGQGLHEQFF. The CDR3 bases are TGTGCCAGCAGCTTAAGGGGACAGGGGCTTCATGAGCAGTTCTTC.

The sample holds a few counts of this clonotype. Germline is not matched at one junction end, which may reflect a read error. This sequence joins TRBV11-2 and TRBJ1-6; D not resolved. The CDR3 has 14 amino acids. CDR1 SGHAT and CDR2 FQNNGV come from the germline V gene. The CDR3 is CASTLQPRVPPLHF. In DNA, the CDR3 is TGTGCCAGCACCTTACAACCACGGGTGCCGCCCCTCCACTTT.

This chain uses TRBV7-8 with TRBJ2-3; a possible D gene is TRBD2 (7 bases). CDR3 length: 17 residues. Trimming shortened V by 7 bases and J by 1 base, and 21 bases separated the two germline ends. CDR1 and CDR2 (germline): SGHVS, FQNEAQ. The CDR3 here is CASTVTAAGARTDTQYF. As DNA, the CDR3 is TGTGCCAGCACCGTTACCGCTGCGGGGGCACGCACAGATACGCAGTATTTT.

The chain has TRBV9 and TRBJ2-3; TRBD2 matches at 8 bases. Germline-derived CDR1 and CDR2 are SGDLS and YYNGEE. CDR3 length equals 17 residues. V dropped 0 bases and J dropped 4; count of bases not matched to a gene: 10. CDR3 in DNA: TGTGCCAGCAGCGTAGAAACCGGACTAGCTAGGCCAGATACGCAGTATTTT. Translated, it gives CASSVETGLARPDTQYF.

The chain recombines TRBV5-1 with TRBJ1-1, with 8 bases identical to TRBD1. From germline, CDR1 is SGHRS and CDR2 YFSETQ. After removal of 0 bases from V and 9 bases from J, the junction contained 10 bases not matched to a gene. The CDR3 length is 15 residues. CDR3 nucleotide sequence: TGCGCCAGCAGCTTGGCAAAGGAGACAGGGGTTAAAGCTTTCTTT. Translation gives CASSLAKETGVKAFF.

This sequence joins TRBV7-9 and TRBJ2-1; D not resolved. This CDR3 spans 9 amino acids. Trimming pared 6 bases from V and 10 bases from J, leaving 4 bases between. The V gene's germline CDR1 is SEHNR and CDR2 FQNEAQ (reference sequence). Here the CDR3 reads CASRREQFF. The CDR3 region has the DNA TGTGCCAGCAGACGAGAGCAGTTCTTC. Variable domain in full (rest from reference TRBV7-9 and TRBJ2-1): DTGVSQNPRHKITKRGQNVTFRCDPISEHNRLYWYRQTLGQGPEFLTYFQNEAQLEKSRLLSDRFSAERPKGSFSTLEIQRTEQGDSAMYLCASRREQFFGPGTRLTVL.

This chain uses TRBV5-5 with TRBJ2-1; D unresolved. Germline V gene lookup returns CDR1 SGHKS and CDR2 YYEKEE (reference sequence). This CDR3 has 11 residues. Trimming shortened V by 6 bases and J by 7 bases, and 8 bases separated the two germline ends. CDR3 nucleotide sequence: TGTGCCAGCAAAAGGGTGAATGAGCAGTTCTTC. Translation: CASKRVNEQFF.

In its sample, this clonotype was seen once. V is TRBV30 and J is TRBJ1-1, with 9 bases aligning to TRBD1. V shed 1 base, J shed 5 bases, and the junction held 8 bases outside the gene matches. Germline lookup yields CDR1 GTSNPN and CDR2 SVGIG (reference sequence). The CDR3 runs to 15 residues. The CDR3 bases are TGTGCCTGGAGTGACCAGACAGGGGGGAGAACTGAAGCTTTCTTT. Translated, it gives CAWSDQTGGRTEAFF.

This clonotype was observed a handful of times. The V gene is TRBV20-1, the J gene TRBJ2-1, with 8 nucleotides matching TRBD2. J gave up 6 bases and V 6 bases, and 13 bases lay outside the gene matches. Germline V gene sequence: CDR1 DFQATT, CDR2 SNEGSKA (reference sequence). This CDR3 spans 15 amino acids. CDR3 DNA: TGCAGTGCGCAGAGTCGGCCTAGCGGGCCCAATGAGCAGTTCTTC. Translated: CSAQSRPSGPNEQFF.

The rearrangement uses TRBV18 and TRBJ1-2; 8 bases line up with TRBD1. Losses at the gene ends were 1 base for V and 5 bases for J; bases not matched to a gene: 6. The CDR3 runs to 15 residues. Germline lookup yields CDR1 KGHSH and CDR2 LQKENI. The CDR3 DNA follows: TGTGCCAGCTCACCACAGACGGACAGGGTGTATGGCTACACCTTC. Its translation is CASSPQTDRVYGYTF.

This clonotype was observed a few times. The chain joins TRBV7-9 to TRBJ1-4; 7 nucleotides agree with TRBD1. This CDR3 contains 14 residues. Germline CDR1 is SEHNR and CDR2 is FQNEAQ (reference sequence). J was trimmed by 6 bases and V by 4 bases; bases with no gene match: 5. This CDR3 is CASSSTGRDEKLFF. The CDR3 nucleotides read TGTGCCAGCAGCTCGACAGGGAGGGATGAAAAACTGTTTTTT.

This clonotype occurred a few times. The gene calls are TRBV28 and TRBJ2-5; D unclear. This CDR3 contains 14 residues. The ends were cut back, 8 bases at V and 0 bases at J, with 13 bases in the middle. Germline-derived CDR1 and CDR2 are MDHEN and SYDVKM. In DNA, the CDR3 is TGTGCCAGCTCTCGTCAGCGCTACCAAGAGACCCAGTACTTC. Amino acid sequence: CASSRQRYQETQYF.

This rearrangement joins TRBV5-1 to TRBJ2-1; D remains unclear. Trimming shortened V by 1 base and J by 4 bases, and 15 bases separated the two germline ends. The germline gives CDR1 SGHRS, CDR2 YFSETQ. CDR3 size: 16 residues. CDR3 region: CASSLSGSVYYNEQFF. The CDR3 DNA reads TGCGCCAGCAGCTTGTCTGGCTCAGTGTATTACAATGAGCAGTTCTTC.

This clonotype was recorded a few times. This CDR3 reads CASSYDYLRTSDTQYF. For the CDR3, the DNA is TGTGCCAGCAGTTACGATTACCTAAGGACGTCAGATACGCAGTATTTT. J is TRBJ2-3 and V is TRBV6-5; no reliable D call. The CDR3 contains 16 residues. Germline V gene lookup returns CDR1 MNHEY and CDR2 SVGAGI. V was cut by 2 bases and J by 4 bases, with 16 bases left in between.

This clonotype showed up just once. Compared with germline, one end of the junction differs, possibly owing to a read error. Here the CDR3 DNA reads TGCGCCAGCAGTCAAGCCACGGCAGGGGCATCCTATAATTCACCCCTCCACTTT. Its protein is CASSQATAGASYNSPLHF. The gene calls are TRBV4-1 and TRBJ1-6; D is possibly TRBD1 (6 bases). The CDR3 runs 18 residues. Germline values: CDR1 MGHRA, CDR2 YSYEKL.

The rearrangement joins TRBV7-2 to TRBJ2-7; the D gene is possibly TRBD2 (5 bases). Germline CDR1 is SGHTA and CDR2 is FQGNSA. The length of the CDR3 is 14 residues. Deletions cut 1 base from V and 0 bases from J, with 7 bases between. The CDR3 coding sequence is TGTGCCAGCAGCTTAGTAGAGGGCTCCTACGAGCAGTACTTC. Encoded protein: CASSLVEGSYEQYF.

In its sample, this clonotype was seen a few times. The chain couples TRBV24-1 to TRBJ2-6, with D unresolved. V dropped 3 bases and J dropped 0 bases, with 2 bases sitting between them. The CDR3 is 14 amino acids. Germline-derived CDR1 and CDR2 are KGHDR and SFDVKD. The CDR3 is CATSDDSGANVLTF. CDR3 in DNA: TGTGCCACCAGTGATGACTCTGGGGCCAACGTCCTGACTTTC.

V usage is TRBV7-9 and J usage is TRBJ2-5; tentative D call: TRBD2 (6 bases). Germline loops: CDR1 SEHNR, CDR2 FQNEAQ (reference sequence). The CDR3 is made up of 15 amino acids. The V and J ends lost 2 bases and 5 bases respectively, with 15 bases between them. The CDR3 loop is CASSLFRNGGETQYF. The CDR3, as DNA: TGTGCCAGCAGCTTATTCCGCAACGGGGGTGAGACCCAGTACTTC.

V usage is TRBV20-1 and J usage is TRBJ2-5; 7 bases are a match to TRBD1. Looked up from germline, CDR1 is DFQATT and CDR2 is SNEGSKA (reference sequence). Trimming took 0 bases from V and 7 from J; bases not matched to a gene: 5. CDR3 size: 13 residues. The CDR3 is CSARDTGVATQYF. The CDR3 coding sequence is TGCAGTGCTAGAGATACAGGGGTCGCGACCCAGTACTTC.

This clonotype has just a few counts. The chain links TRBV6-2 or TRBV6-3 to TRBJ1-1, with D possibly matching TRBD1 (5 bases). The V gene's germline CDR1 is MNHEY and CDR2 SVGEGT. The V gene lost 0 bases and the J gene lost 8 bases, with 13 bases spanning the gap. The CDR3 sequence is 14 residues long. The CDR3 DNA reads TGTGCCAGCAGTTACTCGATTTTGGGACGGGAAGCTTTCTTT. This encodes CASSYSILGREAFF.

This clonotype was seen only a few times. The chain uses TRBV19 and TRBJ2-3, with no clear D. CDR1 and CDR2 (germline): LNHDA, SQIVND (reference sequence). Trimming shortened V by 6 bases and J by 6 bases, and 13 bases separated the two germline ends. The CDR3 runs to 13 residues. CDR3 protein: CASSKGPVDTQYF. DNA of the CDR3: TGTGCCAGTAGCAAGGGCCCCGTGGATACGCAGTATTTT. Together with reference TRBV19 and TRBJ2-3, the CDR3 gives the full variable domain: DGGITQSPKYLFRKEGQNVTLSCEQNLNHDAMYWYRQDPGQGLRLIYYSQIVNDFQKGDIAEGYSVSREKKESFPLTVTSAQKNPTAFYLCASSKGPVDTQYFGPGTRLTVL.